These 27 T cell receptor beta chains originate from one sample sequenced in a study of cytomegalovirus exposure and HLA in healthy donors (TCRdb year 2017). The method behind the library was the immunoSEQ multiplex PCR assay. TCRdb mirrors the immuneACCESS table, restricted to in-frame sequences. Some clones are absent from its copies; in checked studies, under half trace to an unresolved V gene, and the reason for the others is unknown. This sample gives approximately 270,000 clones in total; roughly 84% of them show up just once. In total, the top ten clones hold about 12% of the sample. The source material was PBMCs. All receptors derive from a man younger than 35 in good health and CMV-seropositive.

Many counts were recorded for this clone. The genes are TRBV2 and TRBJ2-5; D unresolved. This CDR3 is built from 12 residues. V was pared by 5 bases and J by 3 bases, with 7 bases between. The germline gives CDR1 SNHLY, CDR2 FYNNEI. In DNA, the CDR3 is TGTGCCAGCAGTTACGTAGAAGAGACCCAGTACTTC. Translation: CASSYVEETQYF.

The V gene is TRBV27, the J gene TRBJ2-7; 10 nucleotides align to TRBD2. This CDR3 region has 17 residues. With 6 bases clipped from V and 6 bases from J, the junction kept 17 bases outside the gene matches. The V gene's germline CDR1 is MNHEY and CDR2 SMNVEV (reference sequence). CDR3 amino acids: CASSPFTGTSEFREQYF. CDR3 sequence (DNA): TGTGCCAGCAGCCCCTTCACCGGGACTAGCGAGTTCCGCGAGCAGTACTTC.

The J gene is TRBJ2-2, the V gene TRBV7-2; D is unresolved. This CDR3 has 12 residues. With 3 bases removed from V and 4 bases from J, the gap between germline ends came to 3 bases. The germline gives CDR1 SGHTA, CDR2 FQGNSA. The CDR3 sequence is CASSFITGELFF. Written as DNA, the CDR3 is TGTGCCAGCAGCTTTATCACCGGGGAGCTGTTTTTT.

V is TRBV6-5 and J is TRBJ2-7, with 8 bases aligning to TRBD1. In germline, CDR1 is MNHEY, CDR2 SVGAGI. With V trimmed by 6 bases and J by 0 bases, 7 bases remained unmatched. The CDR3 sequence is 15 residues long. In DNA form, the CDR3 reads TGTGCCAGCAGGGCAACAGGGGGTGCCTCCTACGAGCAGTACTTC. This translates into CASRATGGASYEQYF.

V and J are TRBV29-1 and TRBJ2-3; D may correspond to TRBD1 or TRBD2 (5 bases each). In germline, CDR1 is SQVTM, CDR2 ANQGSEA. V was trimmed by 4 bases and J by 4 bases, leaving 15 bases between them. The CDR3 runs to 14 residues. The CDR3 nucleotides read TGCAGCGTTGCTCTTGGGGGAGTCGCAGATACGCAGTATTTT. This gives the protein CSVALGGVADTQYF.

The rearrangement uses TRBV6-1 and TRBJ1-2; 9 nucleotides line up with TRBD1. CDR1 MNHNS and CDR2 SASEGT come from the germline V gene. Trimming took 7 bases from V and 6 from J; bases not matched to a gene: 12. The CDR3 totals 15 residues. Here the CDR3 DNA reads TGTGCCAGCACTAAGACAGGGGGAACAGGGCATGGCTACACCTTC. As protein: CASTKTGGTGHGYTF.

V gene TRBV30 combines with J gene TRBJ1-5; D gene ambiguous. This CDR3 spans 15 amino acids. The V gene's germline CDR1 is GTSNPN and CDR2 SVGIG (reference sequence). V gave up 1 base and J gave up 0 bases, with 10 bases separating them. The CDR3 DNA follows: TGTGCCTGGAGTGGTGACCGTTATAGCAATCAGCCCCAGCATTTT. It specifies CAWSGDRYSNQPQHF.

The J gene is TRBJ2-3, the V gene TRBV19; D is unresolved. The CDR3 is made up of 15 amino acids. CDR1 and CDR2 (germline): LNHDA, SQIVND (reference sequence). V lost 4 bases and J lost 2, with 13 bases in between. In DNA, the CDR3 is TGTGCCAGTAGTAACCCAAGTTTAAACACAGATACGCAGTATTTT. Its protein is CASSNPSLNTDTQYF.

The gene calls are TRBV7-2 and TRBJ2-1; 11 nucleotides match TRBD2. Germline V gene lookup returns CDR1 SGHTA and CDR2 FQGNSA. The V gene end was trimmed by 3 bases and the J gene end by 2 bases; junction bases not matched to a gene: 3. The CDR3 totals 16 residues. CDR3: CASSFNSGRAYNEQFF. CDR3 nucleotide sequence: TGTGCCAGCAGCTTTAATAGCGGGAGGGCCTACAATGAGCAGTTCTTC.

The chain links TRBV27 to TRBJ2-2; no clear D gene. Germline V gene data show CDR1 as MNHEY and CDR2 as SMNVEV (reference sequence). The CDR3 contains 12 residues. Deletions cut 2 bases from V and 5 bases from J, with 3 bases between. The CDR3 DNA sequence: TGTGCCAGCAGTTTAACGACCGGGGAGCTGTTTTTT. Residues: CASSLTTGELFF.

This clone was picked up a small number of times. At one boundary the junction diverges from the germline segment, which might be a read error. In DNA, the CDR3 is TGTGCCAGCACTGAACCGGGACGGATGTTCTCTGGGGCCAACGTCCTGACTTTC. Translation gives CASTEPGRMFSGANVLTF. The genes are TRBV2 and TRBJ2-6; D may correspond to TRBD1 or TRBD2 (5 bases each). Germline V gene lookup returns CDR1 SNHLY and CDR2 FYNNEI. CDR3 length: 18 amino acids.

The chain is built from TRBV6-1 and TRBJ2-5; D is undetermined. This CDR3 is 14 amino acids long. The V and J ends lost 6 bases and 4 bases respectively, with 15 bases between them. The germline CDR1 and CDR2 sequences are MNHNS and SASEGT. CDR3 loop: CASSRGPIRETQYF. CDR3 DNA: TGTGCCAGCAGCCGCGGACCGATTCGAGAGACCCAGTACTTC.

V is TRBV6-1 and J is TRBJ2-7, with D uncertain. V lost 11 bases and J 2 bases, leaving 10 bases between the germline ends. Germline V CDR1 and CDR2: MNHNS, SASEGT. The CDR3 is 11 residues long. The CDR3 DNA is TGTGCCCTCGCTGGGGCCTACGAGCAGTACTTC. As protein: CALAGAYEQYF.

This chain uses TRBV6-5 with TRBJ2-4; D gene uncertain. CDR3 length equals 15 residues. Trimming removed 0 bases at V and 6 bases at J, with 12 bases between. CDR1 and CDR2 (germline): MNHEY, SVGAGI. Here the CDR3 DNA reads TGTGCCAGCAGTTACTCCCCCCTCGAAGGAAACATTCAGTACTTC. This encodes CASSYSPLEGNIQYF.

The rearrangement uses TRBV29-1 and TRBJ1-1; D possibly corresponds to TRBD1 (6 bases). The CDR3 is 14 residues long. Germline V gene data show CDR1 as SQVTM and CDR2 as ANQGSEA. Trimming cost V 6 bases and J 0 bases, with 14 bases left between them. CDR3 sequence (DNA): TGCAGCGTGGGACCGGGACAACTGAACACTGAAGCTTTCTTT. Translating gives CSVGPGQLNTEAFF.

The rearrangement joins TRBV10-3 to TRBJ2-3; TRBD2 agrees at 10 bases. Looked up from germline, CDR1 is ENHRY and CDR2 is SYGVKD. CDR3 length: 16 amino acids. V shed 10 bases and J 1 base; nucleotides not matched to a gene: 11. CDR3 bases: TGTGCCACCGCCGAAGCGGGAGGGTGGGGCACAGATACGCAGTATTTT. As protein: CATAEAGGWGTDTQYF.

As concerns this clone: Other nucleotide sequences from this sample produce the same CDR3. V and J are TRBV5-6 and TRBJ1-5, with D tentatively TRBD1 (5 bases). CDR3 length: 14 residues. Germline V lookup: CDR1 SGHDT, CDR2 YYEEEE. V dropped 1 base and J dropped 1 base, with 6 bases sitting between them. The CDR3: CASSLWGSNQPQHF. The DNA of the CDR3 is TGTGCCAGCAGCTTGTGGGGCAGCAATCAGCCCCAGCATTTT.

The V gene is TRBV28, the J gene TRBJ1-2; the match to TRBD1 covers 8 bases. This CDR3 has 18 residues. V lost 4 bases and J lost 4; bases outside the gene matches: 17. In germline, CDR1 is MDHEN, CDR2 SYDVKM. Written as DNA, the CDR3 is TGTGCCAGCAGTTCCCCAGTATCACACAGGGGGGGGGTCTATGGCTACACCTTC. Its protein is CASSSPVSHRGGVYGYTF.

The CDR3 nucleotides read TGTGCCAGCAGGAAACGGCCTAACACCGGGGAGCTGTTTTTT. Its protein product is CASRKRPNTGELFF. The chain has TRBV5-6 and TRBJ2-2; D gene uncertain. The CDR3 totals 14 residues. Germline CDR1 reads SGHDT; CDR2 reads YYEEEE. Trimming removed 5 bases at V and 2 bases at J, with 10 bases between.

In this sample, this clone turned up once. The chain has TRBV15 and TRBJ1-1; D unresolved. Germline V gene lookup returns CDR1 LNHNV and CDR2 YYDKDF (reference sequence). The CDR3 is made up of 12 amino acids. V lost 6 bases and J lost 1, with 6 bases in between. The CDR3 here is CATRSGNTEAFF. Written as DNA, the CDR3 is TGTGCCACCAGGAGCGGGAACACTGAAGCTTTCTTT.

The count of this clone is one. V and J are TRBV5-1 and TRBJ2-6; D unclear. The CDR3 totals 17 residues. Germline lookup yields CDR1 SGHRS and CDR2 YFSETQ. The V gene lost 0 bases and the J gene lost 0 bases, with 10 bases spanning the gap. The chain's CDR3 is CASSLGAGISGANVLTF. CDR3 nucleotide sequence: TGCGCCAGCAGCTTGGGGGCAGGAATCTCTGGGGCCAACGTCCTGACTTTC.

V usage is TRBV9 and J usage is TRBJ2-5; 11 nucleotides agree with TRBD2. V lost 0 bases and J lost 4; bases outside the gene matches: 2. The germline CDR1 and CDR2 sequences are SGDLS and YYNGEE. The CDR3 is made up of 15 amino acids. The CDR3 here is CASSVVGLAGETQYF. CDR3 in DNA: TGTGCCAGCAGCGTAGTTGGACTAGCGGGAGAGACCCAGTACTTC.

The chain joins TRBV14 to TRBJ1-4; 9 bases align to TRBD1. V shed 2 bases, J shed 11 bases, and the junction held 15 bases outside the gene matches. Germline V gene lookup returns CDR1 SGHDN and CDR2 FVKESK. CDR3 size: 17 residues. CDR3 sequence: CASSQLPGQGKTRKLFF. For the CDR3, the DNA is TGTGCCAGCAGCCAACTGCCAGGACAGGGGAAGACGAGGAAACTGTTTTTT.

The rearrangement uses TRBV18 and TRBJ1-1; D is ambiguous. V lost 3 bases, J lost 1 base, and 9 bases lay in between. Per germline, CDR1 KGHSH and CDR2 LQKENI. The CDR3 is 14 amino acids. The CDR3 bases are TGTGCCAGCTCACCCAATCTGGGGAACACTGAAGCTTTCTTT. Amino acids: CASSPNLGNTEAFF.

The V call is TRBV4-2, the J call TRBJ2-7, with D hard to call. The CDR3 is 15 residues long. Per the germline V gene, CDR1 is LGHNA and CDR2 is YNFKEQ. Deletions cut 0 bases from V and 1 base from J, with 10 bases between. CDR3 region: CASSQEDTRSYEQYF. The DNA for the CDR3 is TGTGCCAGCAGCCAAGAAGACACCCGATCCTACGAGCAGTACTTC.

CDR3 in DNA: TGTGCCAGCAGCGGGAGATGGGGCAATGAGCAGTTCTTC. Residues: CASSGRWGNEQFF. The V and J genes are TRBV13 and TRBJ2-1; tentative D call: TRBD2 (5 bases). V was shortened by 5 bases and J by 6 bases, with 11 bases between the two germline ends. CDR3 length: 13 residues. CDR1 is PRHDT, CDR2 FYEKMQ, per germline (reference sequence).

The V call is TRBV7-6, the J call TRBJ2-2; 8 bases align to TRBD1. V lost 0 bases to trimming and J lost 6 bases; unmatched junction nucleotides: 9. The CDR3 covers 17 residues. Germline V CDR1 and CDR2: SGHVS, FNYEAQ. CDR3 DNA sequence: TGTGCCAGCAGCTTAGCGCCCCAGGGGGCGCAGGCCGGGGAGCTGTTTTTT. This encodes CASSLAPQGAQAGELFF.